Presented here are 24 T cell receptor beta chains from one specimen sequenced in a study of blood T cell repertoires in COVID-19. Profiling relied on immunoSEQ multiplex PCR, and the TCRdb table lists in-frame clones only, not all of them. The sample includes tens of thousands of clones, about 90% of them seen just once. The sequenced sample was peripheral blood. Source of these receptors: a man aged 45-65 years with COVID-19, enrolled during active disease.

The chain joins TRBV12-3 or TRBV12-4 to TRBJ2-3; weak D call: TRBD2 (6 bases). The CDR3 has 13 residues. Trimming took off 8 bases at V and 2 bases at J, with 11 bases between the two ends. Here the CDR3 reads CASHRGYTDTQYF. The DNA of the CDR3 is TGTGCCAGCCACCGGGGGTACACAGATACGCAGTATTTT.

The chain joins TRBV11-2 to TRBJ2-5, with D perhaps TRBD2 (6 bases). The V and J ends lost 8 bases and 2 bases respectively, with 21 bases between them. The germline gives CDR1 SGHAT, CDR2 FQNNGV. This CDR3 contains 16 residues. The chain's CDR3 is CASRTGGLSYQETQYF. In DNA form, the CDR3 reads TGTGCCAGCCGAACTGGGGGACTCTCCTATCAAGAGACCCAGTACTTC.

The J gene is TRBJ1-1, the V gene TRBV5-4; TRBD1 matches at 7 bases. The V and J ends lost 4 bases and 6 bases, in that order; junction bases with no gene match: 15. This CDR3 spans 16 amino acids. Germline CDR1 SGHNT, CDR2 YYREEE (reference sequence). The CDR3 DNA sequence: TGTGCCAGCAGCCCCATGGCCCAGGGGGTAGGGTCTGAAGCTTTCTTT. Encoded protein: CASSPMAQGVGSEAFF.

The CDR3 bases are TGTGCCAGCAGTTCCCAGGGGACCGGGGAGCTGTTTTTT. It codes for CASSSQGTGELFF. The chain is built from TRBV2 and TRBJ2-2; D perhaps matches TRBD1 (6 bases). The germline gives CDR1 SNHLY, CDR2 FYNNEI. The CDR3 covers 13 residues. V dropped 5 bases and J dropped 5 bases, with 9 bases sitting between them.

The chain links TRBV6-5 to TRBJ1-2; TRBD1 agrees at 9 bases. Trimming cost V 6 bases and J 1 base; bases outside gene matches: 6. The V gene's germline CDR1 is MNHEY and CDR2 SVGAGI. CDR3 length: 15 residues. The CDR3 reads CASSWDRAINYGYTF. In DNA form, the CDR3 reads TGTGCCAGCAGCTGGGACAGGGCGATTAACTATGGCTACACCTTC.

The chain combines TRBV4-1 with TRBJ1-1, with D possibly being TRBD1 (5 bases). Trimming left V 0 bases short and J 6 bases short, with 26 bases between. The length of the CDR3 is 19 residues. The V gene's germline CDR1 is MGHRA and CDR2 YSYEKL. The CDR3 protein is CASSQESGGFIIEKPEAFF. The CDR3 region has the DNA TGCGCCAGCAGCCAAGAATCCGGGGGTTTTATAATTGAAAAACCTGAAGCTTTCTTT.

The rearrangement joins TRBV7-8 to TRBJ2-1; D may be TRBD1 (6 bases). Germline CDR1 and CDR2: SGHVS and FQNEAQ. V lost 5 bases, J lost 8 bases, and 13 bases lay in between. The CDR3 totals 13 residues. The CDR3 region has the DNA TGTGCCAGCAGCCGAGGGTCAGGGGATGAGCAGTTCTTC. It yields the protein CASSRGSGDEQFF.

The rearrangement uses TRBV4-2 and TRBJ1-2; the D is unclear. The germline V gene has CDR1 LGHNA and CDR2 YNFKEQ. CDR3 length: 14 residues. Trimming left V 1 base short and J 2 bases short, with 8 bases between. CDR3 in amino acids: CASSQGSGNYGYTF. The CDR3 DNA reads TGTGCCAGCAGCCAAGGGTCAGGAAACTATGGCTACACCTTC.

This clone was seen only a few times. The chain recombines TRBV30 with TRBJ1-1; weak D call: TRBD1 (6 bases). CDR1 is GTSNPN, CDR2 SVGIG, per germline (reference sequence). The CDR3 length is 14 residues. V lost 3 bases and J 1 base, leaving 12 bases between the germline ends. The DNA for the CDR3 is TGTGCCTGGAGCCTTACAGGGACGAACACTGAAGCTTTCTTT. Protein sequence: CAWSLTGTNTEAFF.

This clone was picked up one time. The rearrangement links TRBV5-4 to TRBJ2-7; 9 positions agree with TRBD2. CDR1 and CDR2 from the germline V gene are SGHNT and YYREEE (reference sequence). The junction had 9 bases not matched to a gene; V was cut back by 4 bases and J by 4 bases. This CDR3 contains 15 residues. This CDR3 reads CASSPLAGVGYEQYF. CDR3 nucleotide sequence: TGTGCCAGCAGCCCCTTAGCGGGAGTCGGGTACGAGCAGTACTTC.

The chain has TRBV6-1 and TRBJ1-3; D not resolved. The CDR3 length is 13 residues. V was shortened by 3 bases and J by 1 base, with 4 bases between the two germline ends. Germline V gives CDR1 MNHNS, CDR2 SASEGT. The CDR3 nucleotides are TGTGCCAGCAGTGACAGATCTGGAAACACCATATATTTT. Protein product: CASSDRSGNTIYF.

The chain links TRBV4-1 to TRBJ2-3, with a tentative D call TRBD1 (6 bases). Per the germline V gene, CDR1 is MGHRA and CDR2 is YSYEKL. V lost 4 bases and J 3 bases, leaving 14 bases between the germline ends. CDR3 length: 15 residues. CDR3 DNA: TGCGCCAGCAGCCTCCTGGGGGCTTCAACAGATACGCAGTATTTT. This translates into CASSLLGASTDTQYF.

J is TRBJ1-5 and V is TRBV30, with D hard to call. Germline CDR1 is GTSNPN and CDR2 is SVGIG (reference sequence). V lost 3 bases to trimming and J lost 2 bases, with 20 bases between them. CDR3 length: 17 amino acids. In DNA form, the CDR3 reads TGTGCCTGGAGCGTGGGAGGGCGTGGTTTTGGCAATCAGCCCCAGCATTTT. As protein: CAWSVGGRGFGNQPQHF. Drawing the rest from reference TRBV30 and TRBJ1-5, the complete variable domain is SQTIHQWPATLVQPVGSPLSLECTVEGTSNPNLYWYRQAAGRGLQLLFYSVGIGQISSEVPQNLSASRPQDRQFILSSKKLLLSDSGFYLCAWSVGGRGFGNQPQHFGDGTRLSIL.

This clone was seen just once. V is TRBV7-8 and J is TRBJ1-2; TRBD1 is a possible D gene (5 bases). Per germline, CDR1 SGHVS and CDR2 FQNEAQ. This CDR3 spans 13 amino acids. Trimming took 0 bases from V and 6 from J, leaving 8 bases between them. CDR3 region: CASSLAWGDGYTF. The CDR3 DNA reads TGTGCCAGCAGCTTAGCCTGGGGGGATGGCTACACCTTC.

V and J are TRBV12-3 or TRBV12-4 and TRBJ1-2, with unresolved D. The CDR3 sequence is 13 residues long. Trimming shortened V by 6 bases and J by 2 bases, and 10 bases separated the two germline ends. The CDR3 here is CASSLRRNYGYTF. The DNA for the CDR3 is TGTGCCAGCAGCCTAAGGCGGAACTATGGCTACACCTTC.

This chain connects TRBV12-3 or TRBV12-4 to TRBJ2-1, with a tentative D call TRBD2 (5 bases). V gave up 7 bases and J gave up 9 bases, with 13 bases separating them. This CDR3 has 12 residues. CDR3 protein: CASNSGGLEQFF. CDR3 in DNA: TGTGCCAGCAACTCGGGCGGGCTTGAGCAGTTCTTC.

This chain links TRBV19 with TRBJ1-4, with 9 bases identical to TRBD1. The CDR3 contains 15 residues. With V trimmed by 3 bases and J by 4 bases, 3 bases remained unmatched. Per germline, CDR1 LNHDA and CDR2 SQIVND (reference sequence). The CDR3 sequence: CASSITGGFNEKLFF. The CDR3 DNA sequence: TGTGCCAGTAGTATCACAGGGGGCTTTAATGAAAAACTGTTTTTT.

The chain carries TRBV10-3 and TRBJ2-7, with D possibly being TRBD2 (5 bases). The germline gives CDR1 ENHRY, CDR2 SYGVKD. This CDR3 comprises 12 residues. With 6 bases removed from V and 6 bases from J, the gap between germline ends came to 12 bases. The CDR3 DNA reads TGTGCCATCAGCGCACTTCTAGCCGAGCAGTACTTC. It is translated as CAISALLAEQYF.

This clone was found a few times. This chain joins TRBV14 and TRBJ2-5; 8 bases are shared with TRBD2. CDR3 length equals 16 residues. V was pared by 3 bases and J by 1 base, with 7 bases of the junction left unmatched. CDR1 is SGHDN, CDR2 FVKESK, per germline. The CDR3 nucleotides read TGTGCCAGCAGCCAGAAAAGCGGGAGCCCCCAAGAGACCCAGTACTTC. Translated: CASSQKSGSPQETQYF.

In nucleotides, the CDR3 is TGCGCCAGCAGCTTAAGCACGAATGAGCAGTTCTTC. Amino acid sequence: CASSLSTNEQFF. The chain joins TRBV5-1 to TRBJ2-1; no clear D. The CDR3 extends over 12 amino acids. Germline V gene data show CDR1 as SGHRS and CDR2 as YFSETQ. V dropped 2 bases and J dropped 7 bases, with 7 bases sitting between them.

The rearrangement links TRBV5-1 to TRBJ1-4; the D is unclear. Germline CDR1 reads SGHRS; CDR2 reads YFSETQ. The CDR3 is 15 residues long. V lost 4 bases and J lost 0, with 10 bases in between. The DNA for the CDR3 is TGCGCCAGCAGCCCCAGGTTTGCAACTAATGAAAAACTGTTTTTT. The encoded protein is CASSPRFATNEKLFF.

The chain recombines TRBV10-3 with TRBJ2-3; 14 positions agree with TRBD2. The CDR3 extends over 18 amino acids. Germline-derived CDR1 and CDR2 are ENHRY and SYGVKD. Trimming took 6 bases from V and 2 from J; bases not matched to a gene: 10. The CDR3 sequence: CAIRNSGTSGSLTDTQYF. The CDR3 DNA is TGTGCCATCAGGAACTCCGGGACTAGCGGGAGCCTCACAGATACGCAGTATTTT.

The chain uses TRBV5-1 and TRBJ1-4; maybe TRBD1 (5 bases). This CDR3 has 15 amino acids. V shed 4 bases and J shed 4 bases, with 14 bases lying between them. CDR1 SGHRS and CDR2 YFSETQ come from the germline V gene. CDR3 nucleotide sequence: TGCGCCAGCAGCCCCGGGTGGGGGGTTAATGAAAAACTGTTTTTT. This encodes CASSPGWGVNEKLFF.

This chain uses TRBV4-1 with TRBJ1-5, with D uncertain. V was trimmed by 0 bases and J by 4 bases, leaving 16 bases between them. This CDR3 comprises 17 residues. The germline CDR1 and CDR2 sequences are MGHRA and YSYEKL. The CDR3, as DNA: TGCGCCAGCAGCCAAGATAGAGTAACAGTCTCGAATCAGCCCCAGCATTTT. The encoded protein is CASSQDRVTVSNQPQHF.